Below, 11 T cell receptor beta chains from the same sample are listed, as sequenced in a study of identical twins. TCRdb itself ran the 5' RACE reads through MiXCR, one entry per CDR3 protein. Here the sample spans about 810,000 distinct CDR3 sequences, more than 9% being singletons. These same data were also listed under a study on yellow fever vaccine responses in identical twins.

The sample consisted of PBMCs. The receptors come from a woman under 30 in good health.

This clonotype was detected many times. The gene calls are TRBV5-1 and TRBJ2-7, with TRBD1 matching 7 bases. CDR3 length: 14 amino acids. V trimming: 7 bases; J trimming: 2 bases; junction bases outside the gene matches: 9. Germline-derived CDR1 and CDR2 are SGHRS and YFSETQ. CDR3 amino acids: CASGYRGPPYEQYF. CDR3 in DNA: TGCGCCAGCGGATATAGGGGGCCTCCCTACGAGCAGTACTTC.

This clonotype has just a few counts. The gene calls are TRBV12-3 or TRBV12-4 and TRBJ2-3; D unclear. V was pared by 10 bases and J by 2 bases, with 19 bases between. The CDR3 sequence is 15 residues long. The CDR3 protein is CATSLGPTYTDTQYF. For the CDR3, the DNA is TGTGCCACATCCCTTGGGCCGACGTACACAGATACGCAGTATTTT.

This clonotype has more than one count but fewer than ten. The chain has TRBV29-1 and TRBJ2-7; TRBD2 agrees at 10 bases. J was trimmed by 4 bases and V by 5 bases; bases with no gene match: 8. Germline-derived CDR1 and CDR2 are SQVTM and ANQGSEA. The length of the CDR3 is 14 residues. This CDR3 reads CSVRSSGRIYEQYF. The CDR3 DNA reads as TGCAGCGTTCGAAGTAGCGGGAGGATTTACGAGCAGTACTTC.

This clonotype was picked up a small number of times. The chain combines TRBV7-8 with TRBJ2-7; 9 bases are a match to TRBD2. The germline gives CDR1 SGHVS, CDR2 FQNEAQ. V was pared by 9 bases and J by 4 bases, with 7 bases of the junction left unmatched. The CDR3 totals 13 residues. CDR3 loop: CASAAGGEYEQYF. The CDR3 DNA reads TGTGCCAGTGCGGCGGGAGGGGAGTACGAGCAGTACTTC.

This clonotype has more than one count but fewer than ten. The chain uses TRBV19 and TRBJ1-1; D call uncertain. There are 16 residues in the CDR3. V was clipped by 3 bases and J by 1 base, with 15 bases between them. Germline loops: CDR1 LNHDA, CDR2 SQIVND (reference sequence). The chain's CDR3 is CASSIRRVDRNTEAFF. CDR3 DNA: TGTGCCAGTAGTATTAGGAGAGTCGACCGGAACACTGAAGCTTTCTTT.

In this sample, this clonotype turned up a few times. The chain uses TRBV7-2 and TRBJ2-5; no clear D. There are 14 residues in the CDR3. Germline-derived CDR1 and CDR2 are SGHTA and FQGNSA. V dropped 5 bases and J dropped 2 bases, with 12 bases sitting between them. The CDR3 DNA reads TGTGCCAGCAGCCCGACCAGATTTCAAGAGACCCAGTACTTC. Protein product: CASSPTRFQETQYF.

There are a few counts of this clonotype. The chain links TRBV11-1 to TRBJ2-1, with 11 bases that match TRBD1. The CDR3 sequence is 19 residues long. Germline V gene lookup returns CDR1 SGHAT and CDR2 FQDESV (reference sequence). V dropped 1 base and J dropped 0; count of bases not matched to a gene: 8. CDR3 in amino acids: CASSLGTGGSPFSYNEQFF. The CDR3 DNA is TGTGCCAGCAGCTTAGGGACAGGGGGCTCTCCTTTCTCCTACAATGAGCAGTTCTTC.

This clonotype occurred a few times. This chain connects TRBV20-1 to TRBJ2-5; D possibly corresponds to TRBD2 (5 bases). The ends were cut back, 1 base at V and 3 bases at J, with 24 bases in the middle. Germline lookup yields CDR1 DFQATT and CDR2 SNEGSKA (reference sequence). CDR3 length equals 18 residues. CDR3 DNA: TGCAGTGCTAGAGCCGCGGTGAACCGCGGAGGAGTGGAAGAGACCCAGTACTTC. Encoded protein: CSARAAVNRGGVEETQYF.

This clonotype was observed a handful of times. This CDR3 reads CASSQGVVGRLAKNIQYF. DNA for the CDR3: TGTGCCAGCAGCCAAGGCGTGGTTGGCAGACTAGCCAAAAACATTCAGTACTTC. The chain recombines TRBV3-1 with TRBJ2-4; D gene unclear. Looked up from germline, CDR1 is LGHDT and CDR2 is YNNKEL (reference sequence). V dropped 1 base and J dropped 0 bases, with 16 bases sitting between them. The CDR3 loop spans 18 amino acids. Full variable domain (rest looked up from reference TRBV3-1 and TRBJ2-4): DTAVSQTPKYLVTQMGNDKSIKCEQNLGHDTMYWYKQDSKKFLKIMFSYNNKELIINETVPNRFSPKSPDKAHLNLHINSLELGDSAVYFCASSQGVVGRLAKNIQYFGAGTRLSVL.

This clonotype has a count of ten or more. The J gene is TRBJ1-1, the V gene TRBV12-3 or TRBV12-4; D is possibly TRBD1 (5 bases). Trimming removed 2 bases from V and 5 bases from J, with 15 bases in between. The CDR3 is made up of 15 amino acids. As DNA, the CDR3 is TGTGCCAGCAGTTTAAGTGGGGGGTATGGGACTGAAGCTTTCTTT. Amino acid sequence: CASSLSGGYGTEAFF.

This clonotype has a count of ten or more. The chain has TRBV12-3 or TRBV12-4 and TRBJ1-1; perhaps TRBD1 as D (5 bases). The V end lost 5 bases, the J end lost 6 bases, and 13 bases lay between the germline ends. The CDR3 is 13 residues long. The CDR3 sequence is CASSLQGFAEAFF. The CDR3 DNA reads TGTGCCAGCAGTCTTCAGGGTTTCGCTGAAGCTTTCTTT.